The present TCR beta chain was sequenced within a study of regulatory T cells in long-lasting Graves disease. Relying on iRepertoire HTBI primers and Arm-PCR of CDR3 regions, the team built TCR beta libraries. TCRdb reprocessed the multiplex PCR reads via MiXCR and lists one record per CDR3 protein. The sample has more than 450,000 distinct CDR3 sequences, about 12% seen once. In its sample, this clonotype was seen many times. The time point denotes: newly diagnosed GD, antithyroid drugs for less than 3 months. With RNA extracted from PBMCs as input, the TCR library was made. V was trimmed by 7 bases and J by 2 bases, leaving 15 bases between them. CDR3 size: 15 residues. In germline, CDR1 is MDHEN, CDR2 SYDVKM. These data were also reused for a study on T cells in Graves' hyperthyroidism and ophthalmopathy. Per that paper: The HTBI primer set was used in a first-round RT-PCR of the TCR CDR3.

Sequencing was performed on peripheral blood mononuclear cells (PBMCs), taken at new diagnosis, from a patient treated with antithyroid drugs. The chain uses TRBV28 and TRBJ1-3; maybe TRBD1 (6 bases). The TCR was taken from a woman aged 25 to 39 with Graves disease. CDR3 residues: CASTSDRHTGNTIYF. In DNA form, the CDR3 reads TGTGCCAGCACCTCCGACAGGCACACTGGAAACACCATATATTTT. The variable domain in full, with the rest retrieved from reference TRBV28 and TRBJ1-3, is DVKVTQSSRYLVKRTGEKVFLECVQDMDHENMFWYRQDPGLGLRLIYFSYDVKMKEKGDIPEGYSVSREKKERFSLILESASTNQTSMYLCASTSDRHTGNTIYFGEGSWLTVV.